This T cell receptor beta chain was profiled in a study of CD8+CD57+ T cells in acquired aplastic anemia. The TCR beta profiling, which covered VDJ combination and CDR3 sequence, was carried out using genomic DNA as the template. TCRdb reprocessed the reads via MiXCR and lists one record per CDR3 protein. The sample includes approximately 170,000 distinct CDR3 sequences, around 43% of them seen just once. In this sample, this clonotype turned up a few times. It was patients with CD8+CD57+ cell expansion by flow cytometry who were chosen for sequencing. This CDR3 spans 16 amino acids. The V end lost 0 bases, the J end lost 3 bases, and 12 bases lay between the germline ends. The germline V gene has CDR1 MNHEY and CDR2 SVGEGT.

The sample taken for sequencing was sorted CD4+, CD8+, or CD8+CD57+ T cells (not recorded which) from PBMCs. The clonotype was recovered from a human donor with aplastic anemia. The J gene is TRBJ2-1, the V gene TRBV6-2 or TRBV6-3, with D tentatively TRBD2 (7 bases). CDR3 sequence: CASSYSRGGYYNEQFF. CDR3 DNA: TGTGCCAGCAGTTACTCGAGGGGGGGTTACTACAATGAGCAGTTCTTC.